This TCR beta chain was found in a study of cytomegalovirus exposure and HLA in healthy donors. Remarks on this clone: Its specificity is unknown.

Amplification used 60 Vbeta primers and 13 Jbeta primers. Methods used by the authors: It was a later analysis that counted 79 million or so unique TCR beta chains, of which some 9.9 million were shared. Clones were sequenced by immunoSEQ multiplex PCR, and TCRdb holds only the in-frame ones, with some missing. The DNA gave D and trimming, while V, J and clone size come from that table. Of some 62,000 clones in the sample, about 87% were seen once. The CDR3 has 12 amino acids. Trimming cost V 4 bases and J 6 bases; bases outside gene matches: 2. In germline, CDR1 is SQVTM, CDR2 ANQGSEA. Broader study findings: Using the classifier, cytomegalovirus status was reportedly diagnosed with high specificity and sensitivity. Analyses of presence and absence presupposed an approximately uniform sequencing depth across donors. For most TCR beta V segments, an earlier analysis put the productive rate at about 90% or about 30% of the time.

This clonotype was obtained from a man aged 18 to 29 in good health and CMV-seronegative. Material: PBMCs. The chain joins TRBV29-1 to TRBJ1-4; 7 bases fit TRBD1. CDR3 loop: CSVARGDEKLFF. The CDR3 DNA reads TGCAGCGTTGCCAGGGGGGATGAAAAACTGTTTTTT.